A few counts support the clone carrying this T cell receptor (beta chain). The CDR3 spans 18 residues. Germline V lookup: CDR1 SGHNT, CDR2 YENEEA. V lost 5 bases and J 4 bases, leaving 26 bases between the germline ends. This sample stems from a study of blood T cell repertoires in COVID-19. Only in-frame clones appear in the TCRdb table, and some are missing; sequencing was by immunoSEQ multiplex PCR. The sample includes roughly 60,000 clones, roughly 74% of them seen just once. This chain uses TRBV11-3 with TRBJ2-5; tentatively, D is TRBD1 (7 bases). The receptor was isolated from a human donor in a cohort sampled during active COVID-19. The sample consisted of peripheral blood. Written as DNA, the CDR3 is TGTGCCAGCAGCCAGATGCGTCGGACAGGACTAAGACGAGAGACCCAGTACTTC. This gives the protein CASSQMRRTGLRRETQYF. The whole variable domain, remainder taken from reference TRBV11-3 and TRBJ2-5, is EAGVVQSPRYKIIEKKQPVAFWCNPISGHNTLYWYLQNLGQGPELLIRYENEEAVDDSQLPKDRFSAERLKGVDSTLKIQPAELGDSAVYLCASSQMRRTGLRRETQYFGPGTRLLVL.